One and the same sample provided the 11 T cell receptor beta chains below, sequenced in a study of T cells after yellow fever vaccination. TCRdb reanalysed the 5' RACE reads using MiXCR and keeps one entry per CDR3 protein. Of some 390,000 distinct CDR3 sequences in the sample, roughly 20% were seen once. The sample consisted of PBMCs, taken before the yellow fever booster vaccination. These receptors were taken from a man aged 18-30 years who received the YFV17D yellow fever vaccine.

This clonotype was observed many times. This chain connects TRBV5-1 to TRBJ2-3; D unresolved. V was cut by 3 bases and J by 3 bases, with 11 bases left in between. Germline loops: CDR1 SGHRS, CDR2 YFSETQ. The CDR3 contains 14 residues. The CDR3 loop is CASSWTFGTDTQYF. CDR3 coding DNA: TGCGCCAGCAGCTGGACCTTCGGGACAGATACGCAGTATTTT.

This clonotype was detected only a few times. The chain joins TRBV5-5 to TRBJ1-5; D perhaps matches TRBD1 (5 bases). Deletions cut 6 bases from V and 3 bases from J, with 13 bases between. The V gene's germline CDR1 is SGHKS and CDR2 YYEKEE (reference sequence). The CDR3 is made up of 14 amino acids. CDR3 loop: CASTGGNSNQPQHF. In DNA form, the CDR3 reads TGTGCCAGCACCGGGGGAAACTCCAATCAGCCCCAGCATTTT. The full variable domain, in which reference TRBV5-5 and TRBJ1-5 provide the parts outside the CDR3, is DAGVTQSPTHLIKTRGQQVTLRCSPISGHKSVSWYQQVLGQGPQFIFQYYEKEERGRGNFPDRFSARQFPNYSSELNVNALLLGDSALYLCASTGGNSNQPQHFGDGTRLSIL.

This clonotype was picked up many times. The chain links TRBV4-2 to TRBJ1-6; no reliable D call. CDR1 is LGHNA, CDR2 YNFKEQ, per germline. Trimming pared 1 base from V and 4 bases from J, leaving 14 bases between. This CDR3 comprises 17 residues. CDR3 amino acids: CASSQGWSSGYNSPLHF. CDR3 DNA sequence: TGTGCCAGCAGCCAAGGGTGGAGTTCCGGATATAATTCACCCCTCCACTTT.

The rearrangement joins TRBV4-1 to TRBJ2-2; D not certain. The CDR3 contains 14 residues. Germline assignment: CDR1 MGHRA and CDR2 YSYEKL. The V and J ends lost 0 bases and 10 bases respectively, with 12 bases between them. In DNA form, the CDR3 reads TGCGCCAGCAGCCAAGATCGCTCCTCCGAGGAGCTGTTTTTT. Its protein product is CASSQDRSSEELFF.

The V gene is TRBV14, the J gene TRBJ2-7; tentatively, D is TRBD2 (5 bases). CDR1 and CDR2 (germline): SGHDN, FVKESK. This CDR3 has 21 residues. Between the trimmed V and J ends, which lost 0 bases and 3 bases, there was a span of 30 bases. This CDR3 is CASSQDSRVKMKAGQNYEQYF. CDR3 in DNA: TGTGCCAGCAGCCAAGATTCAAGAGTTAAAATGAAGGCGGGCCAAAACTACGAGCAGTACTTC. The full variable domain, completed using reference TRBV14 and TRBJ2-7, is EAGVTQFPSHSVIEKGQTVTLRCDPISGHDNLYWYRRVMGKEIKFLLHFVKESKQDESGMPNNRFLAERTGGTYSTLKVQPAELEDSGVYFCASSQDSRVKMKAGQNYEQYFGPGTRLTVT.

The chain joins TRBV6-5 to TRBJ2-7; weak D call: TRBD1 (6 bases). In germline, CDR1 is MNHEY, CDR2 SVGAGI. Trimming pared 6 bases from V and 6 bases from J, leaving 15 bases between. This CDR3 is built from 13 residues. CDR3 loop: CASRPGTLVEQYF. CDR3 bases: TGTGCCAGCAGGCCCGGGACACTTGTCGAGCAGTACTTC.

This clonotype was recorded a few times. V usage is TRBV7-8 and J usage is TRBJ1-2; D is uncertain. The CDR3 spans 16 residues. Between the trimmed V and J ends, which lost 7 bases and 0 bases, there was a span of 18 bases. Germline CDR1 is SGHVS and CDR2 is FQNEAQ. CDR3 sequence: CASTPQPGRANYGYTF. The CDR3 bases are TGTGCCAGCACCCCCCAACCGGGAAGGGCTAACTATGGCTACACCTTC.

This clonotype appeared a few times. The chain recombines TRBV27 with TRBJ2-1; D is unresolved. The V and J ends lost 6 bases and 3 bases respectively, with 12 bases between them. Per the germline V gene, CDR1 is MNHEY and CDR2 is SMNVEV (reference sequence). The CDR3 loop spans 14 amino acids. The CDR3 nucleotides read TGTGCCAGCAGAAAAACCCTGATCTACAATGAGCAGTTCTTC. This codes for CASRKTLIYNEQFF.

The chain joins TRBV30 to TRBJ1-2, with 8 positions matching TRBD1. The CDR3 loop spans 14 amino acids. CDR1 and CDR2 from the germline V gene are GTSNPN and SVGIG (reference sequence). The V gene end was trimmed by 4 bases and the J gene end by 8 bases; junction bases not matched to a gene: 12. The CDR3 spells CAWTTGQGVRGYTF. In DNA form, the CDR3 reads TGTGCCTGGACCACCGGACAGGGAGTTAGGGGCTACACCTTC.

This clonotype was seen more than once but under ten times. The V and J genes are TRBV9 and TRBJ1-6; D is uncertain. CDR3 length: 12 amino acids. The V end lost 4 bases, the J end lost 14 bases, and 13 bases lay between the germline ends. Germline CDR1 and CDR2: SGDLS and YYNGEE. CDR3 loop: CASSKAGRALHF. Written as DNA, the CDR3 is TGTGCCAGCAGCAAAGCGGGGAGGGCCCTCCACTTT. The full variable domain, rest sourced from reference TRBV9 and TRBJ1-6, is DSGVTQTPKHLITATGQRVTLRCSPRSGDLSVYWYQQSLDQGLQFLIQYYNGEERAKGNILERFSAQQFPDLHSELNLSSLELGDSALYFCASSKAGRALHFGNGTRLTVT.

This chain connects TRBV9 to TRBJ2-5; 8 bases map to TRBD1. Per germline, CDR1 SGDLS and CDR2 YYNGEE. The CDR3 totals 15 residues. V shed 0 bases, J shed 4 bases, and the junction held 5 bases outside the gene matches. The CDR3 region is CASSVGAGGGETQYF. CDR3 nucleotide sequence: TGTGCCAGCAGCGTAGGGGCAGGGGGCGGAGAGACCCAGTACTTC.